These T cell receptor beta chains were read from a single sample in a study. Sequenced by immunoSEQ multiplex PCR; TCRdb stores in-frame clones only, minus some. The sample includes 40,000 to 55,000 clones, 80% to 95% of them seen just once. Material: PBMCs. The receptor set was obtained from a middle-aged man with rheumatoid arthritis. Both conserved end residues are part of each CDR3. Each record gives: V gene, clone size, D gene, J gene, CDR3 protein, CDR3 DNA. D genes are given only for firm matches. Part of the rows lack a size; the others show once, few, many or a class for expanded clones.

v_call: TRBV24-1; clone_size: NA; d_call: TRBD1; j_call: TRBJ1-2; cdr3_aa: CARQGAYSYGYTF; cdr3_nt: TGTGCCAGACAGGGGGCCTACAGTTATGGCTACACCTTC
v_call: TRBV5-4; clone_size: NA; d_call: TRBD1; j_call: TRBJ2-7; cdr3_aa: CASSWDRFTYEQYF; cdr3_nt: TGTGCCAGCTCATGGGACAGGTTCACCTACGAGCAGTACTTC
v_call: TRBV24-1; clone_size: NA; d_call: NA; j_call: TRBJ2-1; cdr3_aa: CATRAQAPYNEQFF; cdr3_nt: TGTGCCACCAGGGCCCAAGCACCCTACAATGAGCAGTTCTTC
v_call: TRBV6-5; clone_size: NA; d_call: NA; j_call: TRBJ1-6; cdr3_aa: CASSSPRLGSPLHF; cdr3_nt: TGTGCCAGCAGTTCCCCTCGGTTGGGATCACCCCTCCACTTT
v_call: TRBV9; clone_size: once; d_call: NA; j_call: TRBJ2-1; cdr3_aa: CASSAVGGSGEFF; cdr3_nt: TGTGCCAGCAGCGCAGTAGGAGGGAGCGGTGAGTTCTTC
v_call: TRBV6-5; clone_size: NA; d_call: NA; j_call: TRBJ1-4; cdr3_aa: CASRSDRLNEKLFF; cdr3_nt: TGTGCCAGCAGGTCCGACAGGCTGAATGAAAAACTGTTTTTT
v_call: TRBV9; clone_size: NA; d_call: TRBD2; j_call: TRBJ2-5; cdr3_aa: CASSVGDLRGEETQYF; cdr3_nt: TGTGCCAGCAGCGTAGGCGATCTGCGGGGGGAAGAGACCCAGTACTTC
v_call: TRBV29-1; clone_size: NA; d_call: NA; j_call: TRBJ2-7; cdr3_aa: CSVEDGVSGLSEQYF; cdr3_nt: TGCAGCGTTGAAGACGGAGTTTCTGGACTAAGCGAGCAGTACTTC
v_call: TRBV7-2; clone_size: once; d_call: NA; j_call: TRBJ1-1; cdr3_aa: CASSLGATRGNTEAFF; cdr3_nt: TGTGCCAGCAGCTTAGGGGCGACACGGGGGAACACTGAAGCTTTCTTT
v_call: TRBV2; clone_size: NA; d_call: TRBD1; j_call: TRBJ2-5; cdr3_aa: CASSWDSQETQYF; cdr3_nt: TGTGCCAGCAGTTGGGACAGCCAAGAGACCCAGTACTTC
v_call: TRBV16; clone_size: NA; d_call: TRBD2; j_call: TRBJ2-3; cdr3_aa: CASSKPGLVTDTQYF; cdr3_nt: TGTGCCAGCAGCAAGCCGGGACTAGTGACAGATACGCAGTATTTT
v_call: TRBV27; clone_size: NA; d_call: NA; j_call: TRBJ2-3; cdr3_aa: CASSPLATDGGDTQYF; cdr3_nt: TGTGCCAGCAGTCCTCTAGCGACCGATGGGGGAGATACGCAGTATTTT
v_call: TRBV9; clone_size: NA; d_call: NA; j_call: TRBJ2-7; cdr3_aa: CASSVGFGAYEQYF; cdr3_nt: TGTGCCAGCAGCGTAGGTTTCGGTGCCTACGAGCAGTACTTC
v_call: TRBV7-3; clone_size: once; d_call: NA; j_call: TRBJ2-2; cdr3_aa: CASSLQTPGTGELFF; cdr3_nt: TGTGCCAGCAGCCTCCAAACCCCGGGGACCGGGGAGCTGTTTTTT
v_call: TRBV10-2; clone_size: NA; d_call: NA; j_call: TRBJ2-5; cdr3_aa: CASSAQGRGETQYF; cdr3_nt: TGCGCCAGCAGTGCCCAGGGGCGGGGAGAGACCCAGTACTTC
v_call: TRBV27; clone_size: NA; d_call: NA; j_call: TRBJ1-2; cdr3_aa: CASSSTRLNYGYTF; cdr3_nt: TGTGCCAGCAGTTCCACGCGATTGAACTATGGCTACACCTTC
v_call: TRBV7-3; clone_size: few; d_call: NA; j_call: TRBJ2-2; cdr3_aa: CASSSDAGELFF; cdr3_nt: TGTGCCAGCAGCAGCGACGCCGGGGAGCTGTTTTTT
v_call: TRBV28; clone_size: NA; d_call: TRBD1; j_call: TRBJ1-1; cdr3_aa: CASSPPGGNPSEAFF; cdr3_nt: TGTGCCAGCAGTCCCCCAGGGGGGAATCCATCTGAAGCTTTCTTT
v_call: TRBV5-4; clone_size: once; d_call: TRBD1; j_call: TRBJ1-2; cdr3_aa: CASSIQGFQYGYTF; cdr3_nt: TGTGCCAGCAGCATACAGGGGTTTCAGTATGGCTACACCTTC
v_call: TRBV15; clone_size: NA; d_call: NA; j_call: TRBJ2-7; cdr3_aa: CATSRDRGAGAYEQYF; cdr3_nt: TGTGCCACCAGCAGAGATCGAGGGGCGGGCGCCTACGAGCAGTACTTC
v_call: TRBV9; clone_size: NA; d_call: NA; j_call: TRBJ2-1; cdr3_aa: CASSPSVNNEQFF; cdr3_nt: TGTGCCAGCAGCCCTAGCGTTAACAATGAGCAGTTCTTC
v_call: TRBV18; clone_size: NA; d_call: TRBD1; j_call: TRBJ1-1; cdr3_aa: CASSQGAVTEAFF; cdr3_nt: TGTGCCAGCTCGCAGGGGGCGGTGACTGAAGCTTTCTTT
v_call: TRBV19; clone_size: NA; d_call: NA; j_call: TRBJ1-2; cdr3_aa: CASSFARQLEGYTF; cdr3_nt: TGTGCCAGTAGTTTCGCGCGACAACTTGAAGGCTACACCTTC
v_call: TRBV6-2/TRBV6-3; clone_size: NA; d_call: NA; j_call: TRBJ1-1; cdr3_aa: CASSYPGADPGLNTEAFF; cdr3_nt: TGTGCCAGCAGTTACCCCGGAGCTGACCCGGGACTGAACACTGAAGCTTTCTTT
v_call: TRBV5-1; clone_size: NA; d_call: NA; j_call: TRBJ2-2; cdr3_aa: CASSLADQAGAGTGELFF; cdr3_nt: TGCGCCAGCAGCTTGGCCGATCAGGCTGGGGCGGGCACCGGGGAGCTGTTTTTT
v_call: TRBV18; clone_size: NA; d_call: NA; j_call: TRBJ1-1; cdr3_aa: CASSSLLGGFGDTEAFF; cdr3_nt: TGTGCCAGCTCATCACTGTTGGGGGGCTTTGGTGACACTGAAGCTTTCTTT
v_call: TRBV18; clone_size: NA; d_call: NA; j_call: TRBJ2-7; cdr3_aa: CASSPVLGSSYEQYF; cdr3_nt: TGTGCCAGCTCACCCGTACTGGGGAGCTCCTACGAGCAGTACTTC
v_call: TRBV6-5; clone_size: NA; d_call: TRBD1; j_call: TRBJ2-7; cdr3_aa: CASSYLGTVLYEQYF; cdr3_nt: TGTGCCAGCAGTTACCTCGGGACAGTTTTGTACGAGCAGTACTTC
v_call: TRBV14; clone_size: NA; d_call: NA; j_call: TRBJ2-1; cdr3_aa: CASSQATPRERFF; cdr3_nt: TGTGCCAGCAGCCAAGCGACCCCAAGGGAACGGTTCTTC
v_call: TRBV10-3; clone_size: NA; d_call: NA; j_call: TRBJ1-3; cdr3_aa: CALRGDSGNTIYF; cdr3_nt: TGTGCCCTACGGGGAGACTCTGGAAACACCATATATTTT
v_call: TRBV28; clone_size: few; d_call: NA; j_call: TRBJ2-7; cdr3_aa: CASSFGLYEQYF; cdr3_nt: TGTGCCAGCAGTTTTGGACTCTACGAGCAGTACTTC
v_call: TRBV4-3; clone_size: NA; d_call: NA; j_call: TRBJ2-1; cdr3_aa: CASSQFPGAREQFF; cdr3_nt: TGCGCCAGCAGCCAATTTCCAGGGGCTCGTGAGCAGTTCTTC
v_call: TRBV6-5; clone_size: once; d_call: TRBD1; j_call: TRBJ1-6; cdr3_aa: CASNYGTGRDSPLHF; cdr3_nt: TGTGCCAGCAATTACGGGACAGGGCGTGATTCACCCCTCCACTTT
v_call: TRBV28; clone_size: NA; d_call: NA; j_call: TRBJ1-2; cdr3_aa: CASSLFSSDYGYTF; cdr3_nt: TGTGCCAGCAGTTTGTTCAGCTCAGACTATGGCTACACCTTC
v_call: TRBV9; clone_size: NA; d_call: NA; j_call: TRBJ2-5; cdr3_aa: CASSTLPRRGHSETQYF; cdr3_nt: TGTGCCAGCAGCACTCTACCGCGCAGGGGACATTCGGAGACCCAGTACTTC
v_call: TRBV18; clone_size: NA; d_call: NA; j_call: TRBJ1-5; cdr3_aa: CASSPTDSNQPQHF; cdr3_nt: TGTGCCAGCTCACCGACAGATAGCAATCAGCCCCAGCATTTT
v_call: TRBV27; clone_size: once; d_call: TRBD1; j_call: TRBJ2-7; cdr3_aa: CASSLGQGASEQYF; cdr3_nt: TGTGCCAGCAGTTTGGGACAGGGGGCTTCCGAGCAGTACTTC
v_call: TRBV5-1; clone_size: few; d_call: TRBD1; j_call: TRBJ2-7; cdr3_aa: CASSNPGQETYEQYF; cdr3_nt: TGCGCCAGCAGCAACCCGGGACAGGAGACCTACGAGCAGTACTTC
v_call: TRBV27; clone_size: NA; d_call: NA; j_call: TRBJ1-4; cdr3_aa: CASSSQGLGEKLFF; cdr3_nt: TGTGCCAGCAGTTCACAGGGTTTAGGTGAAAAACTGTTTTTT
v_call: TRBV6-1; clone_size: NA; d_call: NA; j_call: TRBJ2-7; cdr3_aa: CASSELTDLLRRYF; cdr3_nt: TGTGCCAGCAGTGAGCTCACCGATCTATTACGCCGATACTTC
v_call: TRBV27; clone_size: NA; d_call: NA; j_call: TRBJ1-6; cdr3_aa: CASSLKGDIYNSPLHF; cdr3_nt: TGTGCCAGCAGTCTAAAGGGGGACATTTATAATTCACCCCTCCACTTT
v_call: TRBV24-1; clone_size: NA; d_call: NA; j_call: TRBJ1-1; cdr3_aa: CATSDSARSNTEAFF; cdr3_nt: TGTGCCACCAGTGATTCGGCCAGGTCGAACACTGAAGCTTTCTTT
v_call: TRBV7-7; clone_size: NA; d_call: TRBD1; j_call: TRBJ2-2; cdr3_aa: CASSLAIARTGGSGTGELFF; cdr3_nt: TGTGCTAGCAGCTTAGCGATTGCTCGGACAGGGGGCTCGGGCACCGGGGAGCTGTTTTTT
v_call: TRBV28; clone_size: once; d_call: TRBD2; j_call: TRBJ2-4; cdr3_aa: CAVASGTLAKNIQYF; cdr3_nt: TGTGCCGTAGCTAGCGGGACTCTAGCCAAAAACATTCAGTACTTC
v_call: TRBV7-6; clone_size: NA; d_call: TRBD1; j_call: TRBJ1-6; cdr3_aa: CASSSLWDRGRSGNSPLHF; cdr3_nt: TGTGCCAGCAGCTCACTCTGGGACAGGGGGAGATCGGGTAATTCACCCCTCCACTTT
v_call: TRBV19; clone_size: NA; d_call: NA; j_call: TRBJ2-1; cdr3_aa: CASSSGKGTRPYNEQFF; cdr3_nt: TGTGCCAGTAGTTCGGGGAAGGGGACCAGGCCCTACAATGAGCAGTTCTTC
v_call: TRBV27; clone_size: NA; d_call: NA; j_call: TRBJ1-4; cdr3_aa: CASSYRTATNEKLFF; cdr3_nt: TGTGCCAGCAGTTATAGGACAGCAACTAATGAAAAACTGTTTTTT
v_call: TRBV28; clone_size: NA; d_call: NA; j_call: TRBJ1-5; cdr3_aa: CASSFNNQPQHF; cdr3_nt: TGTGCCAGCAGTTTTAACAATCAGCCCCAGCATTTT
v_call: TRBV7-6; clone_size: NA; d_call: NA; j_call: TRBJ2-6; cdr3_aa: CASSFGDSGANVLTF; cdr3_nt: TGTGCCAGCAGCTTTGGGGACTCTGGGGCCAACGTCCTGACTTTC
v_call: TRBV5-1; clone_size: NA; d_call: NA; j_call: TRBJ2-3; cdr3_aa: CASRVGATPTDTQYF; cdr3_nt: TGCGCCAGCAGAGTGGGGGCGACTCCCACAGATACGCAGTATTTT
v_call: TRBV27; clone_size: NA; d_call: TRBD1; j_call: TRBJ1-5; cdr3_aa: CASSRGLPNQPQHF; cdr3_nt: TGTGCCAGCTCCAGGGGGCTCCCCAATCAGCCCCAGCATTTT
v_call: TRBV7-3; clone_size: NA; d_call: NA; j_call: TRBJ2-1; cdr3_aa: CASSHPDSPYNEQFF; cdr3_nt: TGTGCCAGCAGCCACCCGGACTCCCCCTACAATGAGCAGTTCTTC
v_call: TRBV11-2; clone_size: once; d_call: NA; j_call: TRBJ1-2; cdr3_aa: CASSLGGDLRGYTF; cdr3_nt: TGTGCCAGCAGCTTAGGAGGGGACCTTAGGGGCTACACCTTC
v_call: TRBV6-4; clone_size: NA; d_call: TRBD1; j_call: TRBJ2-5; cdr3_aa: CASSDRDRGLRTQYF; cdr3_nt: TGTGCCAGCAGTGACCGGGACAGGGGACTTCGGACCCAGTACTTC
v_call: TRBV19; clone_size: NA; d_call: NA; j_call: TRBJ1-3; cdr3_aa: CASSSGIGNTIYF; cdr3_nt: TGTGCCAGTAGTTCAGGGATCGGAAACACCATATATTTT
v_call: TRBV5-1; clone_size: NA; d_call: NA; j_call: TRBJ2-1; cdr3_aa: CASSKAYGSTPMDEQFF; cdr3_nt: TGCGCCAGCAGCAAAGCGTACGGGAGTACACCCATGGATGAGCAGTTCTTC
v_call: TRBV11-2; clone_size: NA; d_call: NA; j_call: TRBJ2-1; cdr3_aa: CASSFLYNEQFF; cdr3_nt: TGTGCCAGCAGCTTCCTTTACAATGAGCAGTTCTTC
v_call: TRBV18; clone_size: few; d_call: NA; j_call: TRBJ1-1; cdr3_aa: CASSPQRELNTEAFF; cdr3_nt: TGTGCCAGCTCACCACAGAGGGAACTGAACACTGAAGCTTTCTTT
v_call: TRBV27; clone_size: NA; d_call: NA; j_call: TRBJ1-1; cdr3_aa: CASSFSLGVGGTEAFF; cdr3_nt: TGTGCCAGCAGTTTCTCTTTAGGGGTCGGTGGCACTGAAGCTTTCTTT
v_call: TRBV3-1/TRBV3-2; clone_size: NA; d_call: NA; j_call: TRBJ1-4; cdr3_aa: CASSQDPNEKLFF; cdr3_nt: TGTGCCAGCAGCCAAGATCCGAATGAAAAACTGTTTTTT